The 10 T cell receptor beta chains presented below share a single source sample, sequenced in a study of spatial heterogeneity in lung cancer. This sample's time point: blood at routine non-recurrence follow-up after resection. TCRdb re-derived calls from the 5' RACE reads in MiXCR, one entry per CDR3 protein. The data show approximately 70,000 distinct CDR3 sequences, with approximately 8.9% seen just once and approximately 2% held by the top ten. Sequencing used PBMCs, obtained at follow-up. These receptors all stem from a female donor with early-stage non-small cell lung cancer.

This clonotype was recorded at least ten times. This rearrangement joins TRBV5-1 to TRBJ2-5; 9 bases align to TRBD2. Trimming took 6 bases from V and 3 from J; bases not matched to a gene: 0. The germline V gene encodes CDR1 SGHRS and CDR2 YFSETQ. The CDR3 has 12 residues. The CDR3 region is CASTSGEETQYF. As DNA, the CDR3 is TGCGCCAGCACTAGCGGGGAAGAGACCCAGTACTTC.

This clonotype was found many times. The chain uses TRBV6-1 and TRBJ2-7; TRBD1 matches at 9 bases. The CDR3 runs 16 residues. V was clipped by 7 bases and J by 4 bases; unmatched bases: 14. Germline CDR1 and CDR2: MNHNS and SASEGT. CDR3 DNA sequence: TGTGCCAGCATTCTCTCCCCCCCGGGACAGGGTTACGAGCAGTACTTC. It yields the protein CASILSPPGQGYEQYF.

This clonotype was counted at least ten times. The chain uses TRBV7-9 and TRBJ2-1; 12 bases fit TRBD2. The CDR3 consists of 20 residues. Trimming at V came to 4 bases and at J to 0 bases, leaving 13 bases not matched to a gene. Looked up from germline, CDR1 is SEHNR and CDR2 is FQNEAQ (reference sequence). CDR3: CASSSPGLAGELSSYNEQFF. DNA of the CDR3: TGTGCCAGCAGCTCCCCGGGACTAGCGGGTGAACTTAGCTCCTACAATGAGCAGTTCTTC.

This clonotype was detected many times. The chain employs TRBV27 and TRBJ2-3; 9 bases are shared with TRBD2. CDR1 and CDR2 from the germline V gene are MNHEY and SMNVEV (reference sequence). V dropped 2 bases and J dropped 7; count of bases not matched to a gene: 7. This CDR3 comprises 15 residues. CDR3 amino acids: CASSLQGSGSYTQYF. The CDR3 DNA reads as TGTGCCAGCAGTTTACAAGGTAGCGGGAGTTATACGCAGTATTTT.

This clonotype came up many times. J is TRBJ1-1 and V is TRBV7-8, with D perhaps TRBD1 (5 bases). CDR1 is SGHVS, CDR2 FQNEAQ, per germline. With 8 bases removed from V and 0 bases from J, the gap between germline ends came to 16 bases. The CDR3 runs to 15 residues. The CDR3 loop reads CASYATEYMNTEAFF. DNA for the CDR3: TGTGCCAGCTATGCGACAGAATATATGAACACTGAAGCTTTCTTT. Variable domain in full (rest from reference TRBV7-8 and TRBJ1-1): GAGVSQSPRYKVAKRGQDVALRCDPISGHVSLFWYQQALGQGPEFLTYFQNEAQLDKSGLPSDRFFAERPEGSVSTLKIQRTQQEDSAVYLCASYATEYMNTEAFFGQGTRLTVV.

This clonotype has a count of ten or more. The chain recombines TRBV7-8 with TRBJ2-7; TRBD2 is a possible D gene (5 bases). Germline assignment: CDR1 SGHVS and CDR2 FQNEAQ. The germline V and J ends were trimmed by 9 bases and 3 bases, with 18 bases remaining between them. The CDR3 length is 14 residues. The CDR3: CARFFHEGSYEQYF. In DNA form, the CDR3 reads TGTGCCAGATTCTTCCACGAGGGAAGCTACGAGCAGTACTTC.

V usage is TRBV7-9 and J usage is TRBJ1-1; the D is unclear. Trimming took off 8 bases at V and 5 bases at J, with 12 bases between the two ends. The CDR3 spans 12 residues. CDR1 SEHNR and CDR2 FQNEAQ come from the germline V gene (reference sequence). The CDR3 reads CASDSWRTEAFF. The CDR3 coding sequence is TGTGCCAGCGATAGTTGGCGTACTGAAGCTTTCTTT. The variable domain in full, with the rest retrieved from reference TRBV7-9 and TRBJ1-1, is DTGVSQNPRHKITKRGQNVTFRCDPISEHNRLYWYRQTLGQGPEFLTYFQNEAQLEKSRLLSDRFSAERPKGSFSTLEIQRTEQGDSAMYLCASDSWRTEAFFGQGTRLTVV.

This clonotype was counted at least ten times. The chain joins TRBV7-9 to TRBJ2-6; D uncertain. CDR3 length: 13 residues. The V gene lost 10 bases and the J gene lost 0 bases, with 7 bases spanning the gap. CDR1 is SEHNR, CDR2 FQNEAQ, per germline (reference sequence). The CDR3, as DNA: TGTGCCACAGCTAGCTCTGGGGCCAACGTCCTGACTTTC. Translated, it gives CATASSGANVLTF.

This clonotype was detected a few times. V and J are TRBV11-2 and TRBJ2-2; D is perhaps TRBD1 (5 bases). Germline V lookup: CDR1 SGHAT, CDR2 FQNNGV. Trimming shortened V by 1 base and J by 4 bases, and 10 bases separated the two germline ends. The CDR3 totals 15 residues. The CDR3 here is CASSLGRTLTGELFF. The CDR3 coding sequence is TGTGCCAGCAGCTTAGGACGGACACTCACCGGGGAGCTGTTTTTT.

This chain connects TRBV15 to TRBJ1-4; 9 bases fit TRBD1. Germline CDR1 reads LNHNV; CDR2 reads YYDKDF (reference sequence). V lost 2 bases to trimming and J lost 3 bases; unmatched junction nucleotides: 4. The length of the CDR3 is 16 residues. This CDR3 reads CATSRTRTGANEKLFF. CDR3 nucleotide sequence: TGTGCCACCAGCAGAACACGGACAGGGGCTAATGAAAAACTGTTTTTT.